Below, 12 T cell receptor beta chains from the same sample are listed, as sequenced in a study of cytomegalovirus exposure and HLA in healthy donors. The PCR employed 60 Vbeta primers together with 13 Jbeta primers. Clones were sequenced by immunoSEQ multiplex PCR, and TCRdb holds only the in-frame ones, with some missing. Among some 180,000 clones, roughly 77% were seen once, and the ten largest hold roughly 3.1%. Material: PBMCs. These receptors came from a man in his forties in good health and CMV-seropositive.

This chain links TRBV13 with TRBJ2-7; TRBD1 might be the D (6 bases). V gave up 5 bases and J gave up 5 bases, with 10 bases separating them. The CDR3 length is 12 residues. Germline CDR1 is PRHDT and CDR2 is FYEKMQ (reference sequence). CDR3 nucleotide sequence: TGTGCCAGCAGCATTAGGGGGAACGAGCAGTACTTC. This codes for CASSIRGNEQYF.

V and J are TRBV7-9 and TRBJ1-5; D is possibly TRBD1 (5 bases). The germline V gene encodes CDR1 SEHNR and CDR2 FQNEAQ (reference sequence). Trimming shortened V by 1 base and J by 10 bases, and 8 bases separated the two germline ends. The CDR3 has 12 residues. CDR3 sequence (DNA): TGTGCCAGCAGCTTAGTTGGGGCTCCCCAGCATTTT. Translated, it gives CASSLVGAPQHF.

The chain has TRBV25-1 and TRBJ2-3, with D uncertain. From germline, CDR1 is MGHDK and CDR2 SYGVNS. Between the trimmed V and J ends, which lost 4 bases and 3 bases, there was a span of 11 bases. The length of the CDR3 is 14 residues. The CDR3 sequence: CASSASSGTDTQYF. DNA for the CDR3: TGTGCCAGCAGTGCCTCATCCGGGACAGATACGCAGTATTTT.

The chain combines TRBV7-9 with TRBJ2-5; a possible D gene is TRBD2 (6 bases). The V gene lost 3 bases and the J gene lost 4 bases, with 12 bases spanning the gap. This CDR3 comprises 14 residues. Germline values: CDR1 SEHNR, CDR2 FQNEAQ (reference sequence). This CDR3 is CASSFFQGGETQYF. CDR3 DNA sequence: TGTGCCAGCAGCTTTTTTCAGGGAGGAGAGACCCAGTACTTC.

This clone has just one count. This chain links TRBV4-3 with TRBJ2-1; D is ambiguous. Germline CDR1 and CDR2: LGHNA and YSLEER. V dropped 0 bases and J dropped 8 bases, with 8 bases sitting between them. The CDR3 is made up of 13 amino acids. The CDR3 loop is CASSQDPSYEQFF. CDR3 nucleotides: TGCGCCAGCAGCCAAGACCCTTCGTATGAGCAGTTCTTC.

This chain joins TRBV5-6 and TRBJ2-1, with D perhaps TRBD2 (7 bases). V was clipped by 4 bases and J by 8 bases, with 22 bases between them. This CDR3 spans 16 amino acids. Germline V gene data show CDR1 as SGHDT and CDR2 as YYEEEE. In DNA, the CDR3 is TGTGCCAGCAGCGGTGGGGGGGCGTCTTGGAGGGATGAGCAGTTCTTC. Encoded protein: CASSGGGASWRDEQFF.

The chain links TRBV6-5 to TRBJ1-5; D call uncertain. Germline V lookup: CDR1 MNHEY, CDR2 SVGAGI. The CDR3 covers 15 residues. The V and J ends lost 2 bases and 5 bases respectively, with 13 bases between them. DNA of the CDR3: TGTGCCAGCAGTTACGCTCCCCCTGGGCATCAGCCCCAGCATTTT. Its translation: CASSYAPPGHQPQHF.

The chain recombines TRBV5-1 with TRBJ2-2; no clear D gene. V was shortened by 0 bases and J by 0 bases, with 15 bases between the two germline ends. The germline CDR1 and CDR2 sequences are SGHRS and YFSETQ. This CDR3 has 18 amino acids. The CDR3 coding sequence is TGCGCCAGCAGCTTGGTTTCTTTTGTGGGCTCGAACACCGGGGAGCTGTTTTTT. Translating it yields CASSLVSFVGSNTGELFF.

This rearrangement joins TRBV5-1 to TRBJ2-7, with 11 bases matching TRBD1. Unmatched junction bases numbered 6, after V lost 3 bases and J lost 4 bases. The CDR3 extends over 15 amino acids. Germline V gene lookup returns CDR1 SGHRS and CDR2 YFSETQ. The CDR3 protein is CASSSGQGALYEQYF. In DNA form, the CDR3 reads TGCGCCAGCAGCTCCGGACAGGGGGCCTTGTACGAGCAGTACTTC. Full variable domain (remainder filled in from reference TRBV5-1 and TRBJ2-7): KAGVTQTPRYLIKTRGQQVTLSCSPISGHRSVSWYQQTPGQGLQFLFEYFSETQRNKGNFPGRFSGRQFSNSRSEMNVSTLELGDSALYLCASSSGQGALYEQYFGPGTRLTVT.

The V and J genes are TRBV2 and TRBJ1-5; D remains unclear. This CDR3 is built from 12 residues. V gave up 0 bases and J gave up 11 bases, with 8 bases separating them. Germline V gene sequence: CDR1 SNHLY, CDR2 FYNNEI. The DNA for the CDR3 is TGTGCCAGCAGTGAAGCGCTCCAGGCCCAGCATTTT. It codes for CASSEALQAQHF.

This clone was picked up a small number of times. The chain couples TRBV19 to TRBJ1-5; TRBD1 matches at 9 bases. V lost 6 bases, J lost 3 bases, and 6 bases stayed unmatched. The V gene's germline CDR1 is LNHDA and CDR2 SQIVND (reference sequence). The CDR3 totals 15 residues. The CDR3 DNA sequence: TGTGCCAGTAGAGGTTGGGACAGGGACAATCAGCCCCAGCATTTT. Protein: CASRGWDRDNQPQHF. Complete variable domain (other parts from reference TRBV19 and TRBJ1-5): DGGITQSPKYLFRKEGQNVTLSCEQNLNHDAMYWYRQDPGQGLRLIYYSQIVNDFQKGDIAEGYSVSREKKESFPLTVTSAQKNPTAFYLCASRGWDRDNQPQHFGDGTRLSIL.

The gene calls are TRBV5-1 and TRBJ2-3; TRBD2 might be the D (6 bases). V shed 0 bases and J shed 3 bases, with 11 bases lying between them. The CDR3 contains 15 residues. Germline CDR1 SGHRS, CDR2 YFSETQ. CDR3 coding DNA: TGCGCCAGCAGCTTGGGCCCGGAGGGGACAGATACGCAGTATTTT. Amino acids: CASSLGPEGTDTQYF.